The 17 T cell receptor beta chains in this list originate from one sample, sequenced in a study of blood T cell repertoires in COVID-19. Sequencing used immunoSEQ multiplex PCR; TCRdb keeps in-frame clones, though not all of them. The table records about 210,000 clones, 80% to 85% of them present only once. Sequences were obtained from peripheral blood. The source of these receptors is a woman older than 75 with COVID-19, enrolled during active disease.

The chain combines TRBV24-1 with TRBJ2-1; TRBD1 aligns across 8 bases. Germline V gives CDR1 KGHDR, CDR2 SFDVKD. Trimming at V came to 5 bases and at J to 6 bases, leaving 5 bases not matched to a gene. This CDR3 has 14 amino acids. CDR3 bases: TGTGCCACCAGTGGCCTTGACAGGGGCAATGAGCAGTTCTTC. Protein sequence: CATSGLDRGNEQFF.

The CDR3 spells CASSLLITGGGTDTQYF. CDR3 DNA: TGTGCCAGCAGCTTGCTTATTACGGGGGGCGGCACAGATACGCAGTATTTT. J is TRBJ2-3 and V is TRBV5-4, with D perhaps matching TRBD2 (7 bases). V shed 1 base and J shed 1 base, with 16 bases lying between them. The germline V gene has CDR1 SGHNT and CDR2 YYREEE (reference sequence). This CDR3 has 17 residues.

V is TRBV5-1 and J is TRBJ2-1; D not resolved. Deletions cut 5 bases from V and 5 bases from J, with 26 bases between. CDR3 length equals 18 residues. Germline-derived CDR1 and CDR2 are SGHRS and YFSETQ. CDR3 region: CASSQRPLTDALNNEQFF. The CDR3 DNA sequence: TGCGCCAGCAGTCAACGACCCCTGACTGACGCTCTCAACAATGAGCAGTTCTTC.

A few counts support this clone. V is TRBV3-1 (or the pseudogene TRBV3-2) and J is TRBJ2-3; TRBD2 matches at 8 bases. Per the germline V gene, CDR1 is LGHDT and CDR2 is YNNKEL (reference sequence). The CDR3 consists of 16 residues. The V segment lost 6 bases and the J segment 0 bases; nucleotides outside the gene matches: 8. For the CDR3, the DNA is TGTGCCAGCAGACCGGCGGGGGGCCCAAGCACAGATACGCAGTATTTT. Protein sequence: CASRPAGGPSTDTQYF.

The V call is TRBV9, the J call TRBJ2-7; the D is unclear. CDR1 is SGDLS, CDR2 YYNGEE, per germline. The CDR3 extends over 15 amino acids. V was shortened by 2 bases and J by 0 bases, with 12 bases between the two germline ends. The CDR3 nucleotides are TGTGCCAGCAGCGTTGAAGGTTGGAGCTCCTACGAGCAGTACTTC. Amino acid sequence: CASSVEGWSSYEQYF.

The chain employs TRBV1 and TRBJ1-6; TRBD1, the D gene given by the table, was not confirmed from the DNA. TRBV1 is listed as a pseudogene. The CDR3 sequence is 23 residues long. This CDR3 is CTSSQDVCRGRPQKSSYNSPLHF. The CDR3 DNA reads TGCACCAGCAGCCAAGATGTCTGTAGGGGTCGCCCTCAGAAGAGCTCCTATAATTCACCCCTCCACTTT.

The genes are TRBV7-9 and TRBJ2-6, with TRBD1 matching 7 bases. This CDR3 is 16 amino acids long. The V gene end was trimmed by 5 bases and the J gene end by 2 bases; junction bases not matched to a gene: 6. Germline values: CDR1 SEHNR, CDR2 FQNEAQ (reference sequence). CDR3 in amino acids: CASSMRGGAGANVLTF. In DNA form, the CDR3 reads TGTGCCAGCAGCATGAGAGGGGGCGCTGGGGCCAACGTCCTGACTTTC.

The J gene is TRBJ2-3, the V gene TRBV7-2; D might be TRBD1 (6 bases). Trimming cost V 5 bases and J 4 bases, with 13 bases left between them. The CDR3 spans 14 residues. The germline gives CDR1 SGHTA, CDR2 FQGNSA. The CDR3 DNA reads TGTGCCAGCAGCCTGTACAGGGTAGCAGATACGCAGTATTTT. This translates into CASSLYRVADTQYF.

The V call is TRBV19, the J call TRBJ1-2, with D unclear. The CDR3 covers 15 residues. Germline CDR1 LNHDA, CDR2 SQIVND (reference sequence). Trimming took off 5 bases at V and 4 bases at J, with 17 bases between the two ends. DNA for the CDR3: TGTGCCAGTAGTCCTCTCTGGACTACGCCCTATGGCTACACCTTC. Translating it yields CASSPLWTTPYGYTF.

This clone has just a few counts. The V call is TRBV24-1, the J call TRBJ1-2; D perhaps matches TRBD1 (5 bases). Trimming took 3 bases from V and 7 from J, leaving 11 bases between them. Germline V gene data show CDR1 as KGHDR and CDR2 as SFDVKD. The CDR3 totals 13 residues. The chain's CDR3 is CATSDRQWGGYTF. The CDR3 DNA reads as TGTGCCACCAGTGATCGACAGTGGGGTGGCTACACCTTC.

J is TRBJ2-7 and V is TRBV6-6; a weak D match, TRBD1 (6 bases). Per the germline V gene, CDR1 is MNHNY and CDR2 is SVGAGI (reference sequence). Trimming stripped 6 bases from V and 3 bases from J, with 6 bases between. The CDR3 is made up of 11 amino acids. The CDR3 nucleotides are TGTGCCAGCAGGGACAGCTACGAGCAGTACGTC. Encoded protein: CASRDSYEQYV.

This chain joins TRBV19 and TRBJ2-7, with TRBD2 matching over 7 bases. The trim removed 3 bases at V and 4 bases at J, leaving 6 bases unmatched. Per germline, CDR1 LNHDA and CDR2 SQIVND (reference sequence). The CDR3 contains 14 residues. The chain's CDR3 is CASSMVGGIYEQYF. The CDR3 coding sequence is TGTGCCAGTAGTATGGTGGGGGGGATTTACGAGCAGTACTTC.

The chain combines TRBV10-3 with TRBJ1-6; possibly TRBD1 for D (6 bases). The CDR3 is 14 amino acids. Trimming shortened V by 4 bases and J by 6 bases, and 10 bases separated the two germline ends. CDR1 and CDR2 from the germline V gene are ENHRY and SYGVKD. CDR3 loop: CAISGTASNSPLHF. Here the CDR3 DNA reads TGTGCCATCAGTGGGACAGCCTCTAATTCACCCCTCCACTTT.

This chain connects TRBV28 to TRBJ1-2, with 9 bases that match TRBD1. CDR3 length: 15 residues. The germline gives CDR1 MDHEN, CDR2 SYDVKM. With V trimmed by 5 bases and J by 8 bases, 12 bases remained unmatched. The CDR3 DNA reads as TGTGCCAGCAGTAGTCCGGGACAGGGACTTAGGGGCTACACCTTC. Its protein is CASSSPGQGLRGYTF.

The rearrangement links TRBV5-1 to TRBJ2-3; 9 nucleotides agree with TRBD1. The V gene's germline CDR1 is SGHRS and CDR2 YFSETQ. The CDR3 runs to 16 residues. The junction had 7 bases not matched to a gene; V was cut back by 3 bases and J by 2 bases. In DNA, the CDR3 is TGCGCCAGCAGCTCCCGGGACAGGGCCAACACAGATACGCAGTATTTT. Residues: CASSSRDRANTDTQYF.

This clone was seen a handful of times. The V and J genes are TRBV7-8 and TRBJ1-6, with a weak D call TRBD1 (6 bases). Germline lookup yields CDR1 SGHVS and CDR2 FQNEAQ. The V and J ends lost 6 bases and 7 bases respectively, with 13 bases between them. The CDR3 has 14 amino acids. The CDR3 DNA reads as TGTGCCAGCAGACTCACAGGGTTGAATTCACCCCTCCACTTT. It is translated as CASRLTGLNSPLHF.

This clone appeared a few times. The same CDR3 can be traced to other DNA sequences in this sample. The CDR3: CASSLGGPYNEQFF. The CDR3 DNA reads TGCGCCAGCAGCTTGGGGGGGCCCTACAATGAGCAGTTCTTC. The chain employs TRBV5-1 and TRBJ2-1; a weak D match, TRBD1 (6 bases). From germline, CDR1 is SGHRS and CDR2 YFSETQ. CDR3 size: 14 residues. Trimming stripped 0 bases from V and 2 bases from J, with 6 bases between.